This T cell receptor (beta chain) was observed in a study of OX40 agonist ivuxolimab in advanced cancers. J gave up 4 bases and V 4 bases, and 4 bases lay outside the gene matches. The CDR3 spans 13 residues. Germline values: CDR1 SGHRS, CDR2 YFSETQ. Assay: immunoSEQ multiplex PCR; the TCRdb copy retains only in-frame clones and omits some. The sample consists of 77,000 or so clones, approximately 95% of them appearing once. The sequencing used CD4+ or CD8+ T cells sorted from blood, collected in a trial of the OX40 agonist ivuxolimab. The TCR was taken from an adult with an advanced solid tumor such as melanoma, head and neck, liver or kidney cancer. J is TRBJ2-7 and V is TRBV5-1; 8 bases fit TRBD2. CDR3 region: CASSGREGYEQYF. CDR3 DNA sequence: TGCGCCAGCAGCGGCCGGGAGGGATACGAGCAGTACTTC.